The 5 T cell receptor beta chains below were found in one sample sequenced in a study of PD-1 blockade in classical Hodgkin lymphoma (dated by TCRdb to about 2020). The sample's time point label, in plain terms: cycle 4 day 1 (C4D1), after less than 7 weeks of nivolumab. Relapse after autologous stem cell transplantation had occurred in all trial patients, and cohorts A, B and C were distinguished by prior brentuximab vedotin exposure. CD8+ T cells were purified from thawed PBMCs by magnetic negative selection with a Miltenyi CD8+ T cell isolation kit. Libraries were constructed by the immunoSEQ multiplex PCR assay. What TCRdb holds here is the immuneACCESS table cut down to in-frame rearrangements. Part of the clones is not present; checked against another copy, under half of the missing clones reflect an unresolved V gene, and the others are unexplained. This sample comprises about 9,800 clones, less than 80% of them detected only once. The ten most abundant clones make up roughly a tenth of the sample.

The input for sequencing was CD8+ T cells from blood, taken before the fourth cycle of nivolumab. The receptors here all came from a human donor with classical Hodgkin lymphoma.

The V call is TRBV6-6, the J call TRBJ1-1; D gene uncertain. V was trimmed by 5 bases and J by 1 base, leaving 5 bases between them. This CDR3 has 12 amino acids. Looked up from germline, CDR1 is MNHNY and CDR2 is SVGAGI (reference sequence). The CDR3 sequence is CASSPPNTEAFF. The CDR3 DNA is TGTGCCAGCAGTCCCCCGAACACTGAAGCTTTCTTT.

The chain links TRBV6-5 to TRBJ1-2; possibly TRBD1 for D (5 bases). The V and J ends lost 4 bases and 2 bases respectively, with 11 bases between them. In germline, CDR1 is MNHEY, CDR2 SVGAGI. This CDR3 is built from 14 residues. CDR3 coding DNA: TGTGCCAGCAGTTTCCGGGGCCGAAACTATGGCTACACCTTC. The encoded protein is CASSFRGRNYGYTF.

The CDR3 protein is CASSSGTPNTGELFF. CDR3 sequence (DNA): TGTGCCAGCAGCAGCGGGACACCGAACACCGGGGAGCTGTTTTTT. V and J are TRBV6-5 and TRBJ2-2; tentatively, D is TRBD2 (7 bases). Between the trimmed V and J ends, which lost 6 bases and 0 bases, there was a span of 11 bases. CDR3 length: 15 amino acids. Per the germline V gene, CDR1 is MNHEY and CDR2 is SVGAGI.

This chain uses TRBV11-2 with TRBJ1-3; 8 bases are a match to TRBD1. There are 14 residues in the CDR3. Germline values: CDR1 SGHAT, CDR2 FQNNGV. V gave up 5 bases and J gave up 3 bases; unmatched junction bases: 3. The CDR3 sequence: CASSPQGVGNTIYF. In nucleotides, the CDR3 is TGTGCCAGCAGCCCACAGGGGGTTGGAAACACCATATATTTT.

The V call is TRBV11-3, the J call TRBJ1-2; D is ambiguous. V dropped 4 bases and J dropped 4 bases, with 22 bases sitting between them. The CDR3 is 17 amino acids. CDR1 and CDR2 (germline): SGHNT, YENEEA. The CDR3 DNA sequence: TGTGCCAGCAGCTCAATAGGAGGAGGGATTATTTCCTATGGCTACACCTTC. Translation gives CASSSIGGGIISYGYTF.